Listed below are T cell receptor beta chains from one sample, sequenced in a study of cytomegalovirus exposure and HLA in healthy donors. Repertoires were generated with immunoSEQ multiplex PCR, while TCRdb's copy carries only in-frame clones and drops some. There are about 200,000 clones in the sample; 70% to 85% occur only once, and less than 2% lies in the top ten. The sequenced sample consisted of PBMCs. The source of these receptors is a man aged 50 to 59 in good health and CMV-seronegative. CDR3s include the opening cysteine and the closing phenylalanine or tryptophan. The order of the fields is J gene, D gene, V gene, clone size, CDR3 DNA, CDR3 protein. D genes are given only for firm matches. Some rows mark clone size as missing; the rest say once, few, many or name a class of expanded clone.

>TRBJ2-1|TRBD2|TRBV4-1|.
TGCGCCAGCAGCCAGCCGACTAGCGGGCCACAAAGCTCCTACAATGAGCAGTTCTTC
CASSQPTSGPQSSYNEQFF
>TRBJ1-3|TRBD1|TRBV30|.
TGTGCCTGGAACAGGGGGCGGGGAGGTATCACCATATATTTT
CAWNRGRGGITIYF
>TRBJ2-5|.|TRBV2|few
TGTGCCAGCAGGGGCAGGAGGGAGACCCAGTACTTC
CASRGRRETQYF
>TRBJ2-2|TRBD2|TRBV2|.
TGTGCCAGCAGAGGAACTAGCGGGAGCGCCGGGGAGCTGTTTTTT
CASRGTSGSAGELFF
>TRBJ2-7|TRBD1|TRBV19|.
TGTGCCAGTAGTATAATAGGACAGGGGGCAATCGGACACGAGCAGTACTTC
CASSIIGQGAIGHEQYF
>TRBJ2-7|.|TRBV29-1|.
TGCAGCTTCCGCGCGGGCATCTACGAGCAGTACTTC
CSFRAGIYEQYF
>TRBJ2-1|.|TRBV20-1|.
TGCAGTGCTAGGGGGCTATCTGAGCAGTTCTTC
CSARGLSEQFF
>TRBJ2-2|.|TRBV5-1|few
TGCGCCAGCAGCCTCAGTCGGGAGCTGTTTTTT
CASSLSRELFF
>TRBJ2-2|.|TRBV7-9|.
TGTGCCAGCAGCCTCGGCAGGGGATCGAACACCGGGGAGCTGTTTTTT
CASSLGRGSNTGELFF
>TRBJ2-7|.|TRBV7-9|.
TGTGCCAGCAGCTCTACTCGGGGCTACGAGCAGTACTTC
CASSSTRGYEQYF
>TRBJ1-4|.|TRBV5-6|.
TGTGCCAGCAGCTTGAAACAGGGATCTGCGACAGAAAAACTGTTTTTT
CASSLKQGSATEKLFF
>TRBJ2-3|.|TRBV4-2|.
TGTGCCAGCAGCCAAGGGGTAGGACACACAGATACGCAGTATTTT
CASSQGVGHTDTQYF
>TRBJ1-3|.|TRBV5-1|.
TGCGCCAGCACCGCCGGTCCAGGGGCTGGAAACACCATATATTTT
CASTAGPGAGNTIYF
>TRBJ1-5|.|TRBV5-1|.
TGCGCCAGCAGCTCCGACAGTCCAAATCAGCCCCAGCATTTT
CASSSDSPNQPQHF
>TRBJ2-7|TRBD1|TRBV6-1|.
TGTGCCAGCAGCCCAGACAGGGTAGGAACCTACGAGCAGTACTTC
CASSPDRVGTYEQYF